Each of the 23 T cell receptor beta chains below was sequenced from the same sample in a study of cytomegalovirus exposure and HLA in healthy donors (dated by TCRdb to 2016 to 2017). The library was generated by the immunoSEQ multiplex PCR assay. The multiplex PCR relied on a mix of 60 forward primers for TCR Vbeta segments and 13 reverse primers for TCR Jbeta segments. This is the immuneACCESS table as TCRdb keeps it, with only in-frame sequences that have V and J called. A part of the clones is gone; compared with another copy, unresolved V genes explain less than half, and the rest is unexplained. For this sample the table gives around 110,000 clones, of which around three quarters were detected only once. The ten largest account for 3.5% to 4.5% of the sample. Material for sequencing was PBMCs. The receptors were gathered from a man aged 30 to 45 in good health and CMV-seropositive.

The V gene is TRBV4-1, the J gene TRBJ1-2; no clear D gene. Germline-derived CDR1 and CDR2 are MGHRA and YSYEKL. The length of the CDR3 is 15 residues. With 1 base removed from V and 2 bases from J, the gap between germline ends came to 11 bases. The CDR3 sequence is CASSQVLATNYGYTF. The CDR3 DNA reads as TGCGCCAGCAGCCAAGTCCTAGCAACCAACTATGGCTACACCTTC.

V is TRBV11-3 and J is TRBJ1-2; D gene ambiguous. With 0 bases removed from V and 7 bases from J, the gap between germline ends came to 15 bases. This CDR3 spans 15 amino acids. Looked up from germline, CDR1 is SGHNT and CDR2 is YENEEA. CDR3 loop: CASSLDGWESGGYTF. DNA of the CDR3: TGTGCCAGCAGCTTAGACGGTTGGGAGTCCGGTGGCTACACCTTC.

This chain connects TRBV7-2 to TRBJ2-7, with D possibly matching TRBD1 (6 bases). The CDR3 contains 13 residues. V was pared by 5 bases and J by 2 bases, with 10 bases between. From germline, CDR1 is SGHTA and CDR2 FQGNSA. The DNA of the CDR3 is TGTGCCAGCAGCCCGGACAGCGCCTACGAGCAGTACTTC. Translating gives CASSPDSAYEQYF.

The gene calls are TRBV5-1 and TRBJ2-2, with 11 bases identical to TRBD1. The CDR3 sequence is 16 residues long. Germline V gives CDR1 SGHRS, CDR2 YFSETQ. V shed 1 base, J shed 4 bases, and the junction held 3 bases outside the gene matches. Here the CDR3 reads CASSLMGQGVTGELFF. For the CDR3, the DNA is TGCGCCAGCAGCTTGATGGGACAGGGGGTCACCGGGGAGCTGTTTTTT.

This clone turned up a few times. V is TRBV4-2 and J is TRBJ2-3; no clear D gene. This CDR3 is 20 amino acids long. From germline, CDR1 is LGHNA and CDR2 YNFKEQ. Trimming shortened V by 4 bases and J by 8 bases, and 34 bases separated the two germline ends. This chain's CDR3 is CASSLSESLPSSAEVGTQYF. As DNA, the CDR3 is TGTGCCAGCAGCCTCAGCGAAAGTCTACCAAGCTCGGCTGAGGTTGGTACGCAGTATTTT.

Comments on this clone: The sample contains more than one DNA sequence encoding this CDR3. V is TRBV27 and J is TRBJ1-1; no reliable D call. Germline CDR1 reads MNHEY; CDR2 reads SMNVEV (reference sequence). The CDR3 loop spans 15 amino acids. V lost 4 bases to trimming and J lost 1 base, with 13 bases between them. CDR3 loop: CASSYGSSSNTEAFF. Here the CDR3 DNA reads TGTGCCAGCAGTTACGGGTCCTCGTCGAACACTGAAGCTTTCTTT.

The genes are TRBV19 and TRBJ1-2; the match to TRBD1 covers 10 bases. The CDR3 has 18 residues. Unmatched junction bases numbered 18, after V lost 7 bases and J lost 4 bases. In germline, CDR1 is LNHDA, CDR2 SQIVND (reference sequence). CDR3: CASNPSPPGTGEFYGYTF. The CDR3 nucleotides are TGTGCCAGTAACCCATCCCCACCCGGGACAGGGGAATTCTATGGCTACACCTTC.

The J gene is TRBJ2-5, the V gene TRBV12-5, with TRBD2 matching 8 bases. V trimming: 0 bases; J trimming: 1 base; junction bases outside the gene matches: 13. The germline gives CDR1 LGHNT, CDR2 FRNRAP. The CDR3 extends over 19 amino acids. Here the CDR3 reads CASGLVLDGAGAFQETQYF. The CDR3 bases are TGTGCTAGTGGTTTGGTACTCGACGGAGCGGGGGCTTTCCAAGAGACCCAGTACTTC.

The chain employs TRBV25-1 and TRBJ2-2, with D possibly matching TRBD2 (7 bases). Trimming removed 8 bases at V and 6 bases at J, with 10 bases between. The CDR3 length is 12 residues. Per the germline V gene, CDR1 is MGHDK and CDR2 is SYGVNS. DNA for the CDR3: TGTGCCAGCCAGGGGAGGGCCGGGGAGCTGTTTTTT. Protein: CASQGRAGELFF. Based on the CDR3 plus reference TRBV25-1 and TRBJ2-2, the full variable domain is EADIYQTPRYLVIGTGKKITLECSQTMGHDKMYWYQQDPGMELHLIHYSYGVNSTEKGDLSSESTVSRIRTEHFPLTLESARPSHTSQYLCASQGRAGELFFGEGSRLTVL.

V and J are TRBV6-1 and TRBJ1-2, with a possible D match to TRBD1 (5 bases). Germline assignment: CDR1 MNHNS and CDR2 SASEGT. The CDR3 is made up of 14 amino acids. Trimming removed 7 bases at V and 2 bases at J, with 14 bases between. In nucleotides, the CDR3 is TGTGCCAGCATCACAGGTTCATCGAACTATGGCTACACCTTC. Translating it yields CASITGSSNYGYTF.

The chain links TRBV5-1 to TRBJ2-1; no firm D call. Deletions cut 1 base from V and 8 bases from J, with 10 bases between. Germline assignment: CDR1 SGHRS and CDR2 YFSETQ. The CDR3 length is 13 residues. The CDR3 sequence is CASSLNGLHEQFF. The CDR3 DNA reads TGCGCCAGCAGCTTGAACGGTCTCCATGAGCAGTTCTTC.

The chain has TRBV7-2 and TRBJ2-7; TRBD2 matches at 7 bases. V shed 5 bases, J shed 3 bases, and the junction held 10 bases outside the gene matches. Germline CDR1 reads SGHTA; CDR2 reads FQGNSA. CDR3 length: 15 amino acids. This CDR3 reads CASSIRGVRYYEQYF. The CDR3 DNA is TGTGCCAGCAGCATCCGGGGGGTCCGCTACTACGAGCAGTACTTC.

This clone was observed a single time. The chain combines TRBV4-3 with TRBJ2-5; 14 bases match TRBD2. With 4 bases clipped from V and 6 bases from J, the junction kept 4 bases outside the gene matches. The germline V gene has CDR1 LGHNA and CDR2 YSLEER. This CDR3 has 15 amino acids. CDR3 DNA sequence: TGCGCCAGCAGCCTGGGGACTAGCGGGAGTCAGACCCAGTACTTC. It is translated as CASSLGTSGSQTQYF.

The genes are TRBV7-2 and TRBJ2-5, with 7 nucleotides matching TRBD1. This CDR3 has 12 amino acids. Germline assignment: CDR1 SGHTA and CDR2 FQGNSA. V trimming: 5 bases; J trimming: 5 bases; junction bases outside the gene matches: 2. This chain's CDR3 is CASSPQGETQYF. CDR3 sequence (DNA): TGTGCCAGCAGCCCACAGGGGGAGACCCAGTACTTC. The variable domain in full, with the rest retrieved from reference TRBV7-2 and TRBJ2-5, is GAGVSQSPSNKVTEKGKDVELRCDPISGHTALYWYRQSLGQGLEFLIYFQGNSAPDKSGLPSDRFSAERTGGSVSTLTIQRTQQEDSAVYLCASSPQGETQYFGPGTRLLVL.

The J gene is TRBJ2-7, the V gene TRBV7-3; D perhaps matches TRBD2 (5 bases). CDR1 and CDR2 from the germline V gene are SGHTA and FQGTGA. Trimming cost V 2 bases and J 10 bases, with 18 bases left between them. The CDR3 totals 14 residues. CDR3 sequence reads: CASSLGGLPQAQYF. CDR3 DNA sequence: TGTGCCAGCAGCTTAGGAGGTCTACCCCAAGCTCAGTACTTC.

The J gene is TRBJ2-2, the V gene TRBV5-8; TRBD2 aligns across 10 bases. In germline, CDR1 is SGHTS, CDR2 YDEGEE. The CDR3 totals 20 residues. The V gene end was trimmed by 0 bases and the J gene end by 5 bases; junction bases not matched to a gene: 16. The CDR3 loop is CASSLGWASGSVSGTGELFF. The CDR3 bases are TGTGCCAGCAGCTTGGGATGGGCTAGCGGGAGCGTATCGGGAACCGGGGAGCTGTTTTTT.

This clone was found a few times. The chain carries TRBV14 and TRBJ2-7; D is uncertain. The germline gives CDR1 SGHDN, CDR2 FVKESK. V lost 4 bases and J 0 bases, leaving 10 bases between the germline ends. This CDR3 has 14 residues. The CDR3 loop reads CASSLQAISYEQYF. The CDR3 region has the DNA TGTGCCAGCAGCCTGCAAGCGATCTCCTACGAGCAGTACTTC.

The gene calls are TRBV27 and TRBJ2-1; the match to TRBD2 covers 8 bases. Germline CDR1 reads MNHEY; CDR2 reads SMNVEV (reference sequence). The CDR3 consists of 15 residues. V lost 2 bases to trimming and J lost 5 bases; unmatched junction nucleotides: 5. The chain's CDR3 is CASSLRLAGNNEQFF. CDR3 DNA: TGTGCCAGCAGTTTACGGCTAGCGGGCAACAATGAGCAGTTCTTC.

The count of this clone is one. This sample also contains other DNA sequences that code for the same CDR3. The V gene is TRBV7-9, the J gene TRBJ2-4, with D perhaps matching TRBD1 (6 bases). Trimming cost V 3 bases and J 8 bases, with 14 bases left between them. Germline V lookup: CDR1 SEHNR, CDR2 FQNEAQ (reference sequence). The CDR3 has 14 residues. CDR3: CASSLVIEGDIQYF. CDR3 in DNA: TGTGCCAGCAGCTTGGTGATAGAGGGGGACATTCAGTACTTC.

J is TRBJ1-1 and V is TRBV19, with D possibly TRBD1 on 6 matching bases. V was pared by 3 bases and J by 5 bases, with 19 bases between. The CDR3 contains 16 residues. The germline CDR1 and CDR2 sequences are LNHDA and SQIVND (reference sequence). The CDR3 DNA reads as TGTGCCAGTAGTATGCCCCGTCGGCAGGGGCATACTGAAGCTTTCTTT. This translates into CASSMPRRQGHTEAFF.

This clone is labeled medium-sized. The CDR3 region has the DNA TGCGCCAGCAGCATGGACCCGACATCGGGGAATGAGCAGTTCTTC. Translated, it gives CASSMDPTSGNEQFF. The chain has TRBV4-3 and TRBJ2-1; D is perhaps TRBD2 (5 bases). CDR1 LGHNA and CDR2 YSLEER come from the germline V gene. The CDR3 extends over 15 amino acids. With 5 bases removed from V and 7 bases from J, the gap between germline ends came to 18 bases.

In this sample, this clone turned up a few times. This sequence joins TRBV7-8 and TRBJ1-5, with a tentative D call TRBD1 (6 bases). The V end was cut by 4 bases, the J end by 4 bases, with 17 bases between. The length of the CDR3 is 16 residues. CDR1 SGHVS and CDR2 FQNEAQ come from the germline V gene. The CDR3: CASSSATRTVNQPQHF. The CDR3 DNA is TGTGCCAGCAGCTCTGCAACGAGGACAGTTAATCAGCCCCAGCATTTT.

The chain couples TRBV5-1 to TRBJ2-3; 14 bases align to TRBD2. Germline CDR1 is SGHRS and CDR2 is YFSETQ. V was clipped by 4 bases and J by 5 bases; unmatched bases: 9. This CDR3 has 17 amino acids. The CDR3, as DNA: TGCGCCAGCAGCGCCCGGACTAGCGGGGGGCCATTAGATACGCAGTATTTT. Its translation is CASSARTSGGPLDTQYF. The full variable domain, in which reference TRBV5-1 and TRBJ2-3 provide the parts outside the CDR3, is KAGVTQTPRYLIKTRGQQVTLSCSPISGHRSVSWYQQTPGQGLQFLFEYFSETQRNKGNFPGRFSGRQFSNSRSEMNVSTLELGDSALYLCASSARTSGGPLDTQYFGPGTRLTVL.